This T cell receptor beta chain came from a study of blood T cell repertoires in COVID-19. In the study overall: Some COVID-19 samples were acute and others convalescent; all came from the United States, Italy and Spain.

In the original processing: Researchers report that nucleated cell counts were estimated from reference gene primer amplification. The data were produced by immunoSEQ multiplex PCR, yet TCRdb's version contains in-frame clones alone and is incomplete. V, J and clone size are those of that table, while D and trimming were read from the DNA. The sample has more than 150,000 clones, around 90% seen once. This TCR was sampled from a man aged 35-49 years with active or convalescent COVID-19. Sequencing was performed on peripheral blood.

This chain's CDR3 is CASRGLEEKLFF. DNA of the CDR3: TGTGCCAGCAGGGGGCTGGAGGAAAAACTGTTTTTT. The rearrangement uses TRBV11-3 and TRBJ1-4; TRBD1 is a possible D gene (5 bases). This CDR3 spans 12 amino acids. With 6 bases removed from V and 8 bases from J, the gap between germline ends came to 10 bases. Per germline, CDR1 SGHNT and CDR2 YENEEA.